Only one count was recorded for the clone carrying this T cell receptor (beta chain). Its antigen is still unknown. The data originate from a study of T cell responses to AZD1222 COVID-19 vaccine. Findings of the study overall: The sample set comprised mostly white British donors with more females, and clonal diversity was possibly underestimated. As reported, nearly half of all spike-specific TCRs target variant regions that are unmutated. Only a handful of AZD1222 recipients, several in all, had baseline seropositivity. Mapped onto spike, vaccine-associated CD4 TCRs spanned it and were dominant at 160-218 and 743-854.

Using immunoSEQ multiplex PCR, the repertoire was profiled, and TCRdb retains in-frame clones only, with some absent. This sample has some 58,000 clones, with 80% found just once. The CDR3 is 15 amino acids. Germline CDR1 reads MNHEY; CDR2 reads SVGAGI. Trimming removed 4 bases at V and 0 bases at J, with 9 bases between. The sequence was collected from an adult who received the AZD1222 COVID-19 vaccine. Material: peripheral blood, obtained 28 days after the second AZD1222 dose. This rearrangement joins TRBV6-5 to TRBJ1-4; D gene unclear. CDR3 region: CASSSSGATNEKLFF. CDR3 DNA: TGTGCCAGCAGTTCCTCGGGAGCAACTAATGAAAAACTGTTTTTT.